Below are 2 T cell receptor beta chains sequenced from a single sample in a study of CD8 T cells in ankylosing spondylitis. Findings and limits, study-wide: Seemingly distinctive of ankylosing spondylitis blood was a TCR beta motif formed by eight highly homologous variants.

Their antigens are not known. Each CDR3 protein is one row after TCRdb ran MiXCR on the 5' RACE reads. This table holds more than 250,000 distinct CDR3 sequences, approximately 8% found once. Sequencing was carried out using blood, either unsorted or a sorted T cell fraction (not recorded which). These TCRs come from a male donor with ankylosing spondylitis.

This clonotype was observed a handful of times. The chain uses TRBV15 and TRBJ2-5; 7 bases are shared with TRBD1. This CDR3 contains 15 residues. With 5 bases clipped from V and 4 bases from J, the junction kept 10 bases outside the gene matches. CDR1 is LNHNV, CDR2 YYDKDF, per germline (reference sequence). The CDR3 loop reads CATSGRQGVGETQYF. DNA for the CDR3: TGTGCCACCAGCGGACGACAGGGAGTAGGAGAGACCCAGTACTTC.

This clonotype showed up just a few times. The chain is built from TRBV11-3 and TRBJ2-1, with 8 nucleotides matching TRBD1. This CDR3 is built from 16 residues. Trimming removed 5 bases from V and 5 bases from J; junction bases left unmatched: 11. Germline CDR1 is SGHNT and CDR2 is YENEEA. The CDR3 protein is CASSPGLTGANNEQFF. The CDR3 DNA reads TGTGCCAGCAGCCCCGGTCTGACAGGGGCCAACAATGAGCAGTTCTTC. Drawing the rest from reference TRBV11-3 and TRBJ2-1, the complete variable domain is EAGVVQSPRYKIIEKKQPVAFWCNPISGHNTLYWYLQNLGQGPELLIRYENEEAVDDSQLPKDRFSAERLKGVDSTLKIQPAELGDSAVYLCASSPGLTGANNEQFFGPGTRLTVL.